This T cell receptor (beta chain) stems from a study of naive and memory T cell subsets. This clonotype was observed many times. Its antigen is as yet unknown. Amplification of ligated cDNA took four PCR rounds with SP2 and nested alpha and beta constant primers. For blood and skin samples, reverse transcription used TCR alpha and beta constant primers. From the 5' RACE reads, TCRdb called clonotypes with MiXCR, one entry per CDR3 protein. The sample records around 48,000 distinct CDR3 sequences, about 4.8% being singletons. This CDR3 contains 13 residues. V dropped 3 bases and J dropped 8; count of bases not matched to a gene: 4. Germline V lookup: CDR1 SGHNT, CDR2 YYREEE (reference sequence). General observations from the study: This RNA-based method may be sensitive to activation-related transcript changes.

The library had UMIs added by 3' ligation of an oligonucleotide to TCR cDNA. This chain connects TRBV5-4 to TRBJ2-2, with TRBD2 identical over 7 bases. This sequence was found in a female donor in good health. CDR3 nucleotide sequence: TGTGCCAGCAGCTCGACTAGCTCAGGGGAGCTGTTTTTT. Residues: CASSSTSSGELFF.